Sequencing of this T cell receptor (beta chain) was carried out in a study of OX40 agonist ivuxolimab in advanced cancers. Study in general: Given to patients was ivuxolimab, an agonistic anti-OX40 (CD134) antibody. Of the participants, over 30% had some prior anti-PD-1, anti-PD-L1 or anti-CTLA-4 therapy, which was allowed.

At cycle 4 day 1, cycle 7 day 1, and baseline, blood was sampled. The study's findings and limits: The antigen specificity of the peripheral T cells (those that were expanded) was not determined.

The protocol was immunoSEQ multiplex PCR, while the TCRdb copy is restricted to in-frame clones and leaves out a portion. In the table there are 60,000 to 80,000 clones, about 94% of which are singletons. A note on this clone: Antigen unknown.

The sample here was CD4+ or CD8+ T cells sorted from blood, taken in a trial of the OX40 agonist ivuxolimab. The source of this sequence is an adult with an advanced solid tumor such as melanoma, head and neck, liver or kidney cancer.

DNA of the CDR3: TGTGCCATCAGATCGGACAGCTACGAGCAGTACTTC. It codes for CAIRSDSYEQYF. This chain joins TRBV10-3 and TRBJ2-7, with D perhaps matching TRBD1 (6 bases). This CDR3 has 12 residues. CDR1 and CDR2 (germline): ENHRY, SYGVKD. Deletions cut 6 bases from V and 3 bases from J, with 9 bases between.